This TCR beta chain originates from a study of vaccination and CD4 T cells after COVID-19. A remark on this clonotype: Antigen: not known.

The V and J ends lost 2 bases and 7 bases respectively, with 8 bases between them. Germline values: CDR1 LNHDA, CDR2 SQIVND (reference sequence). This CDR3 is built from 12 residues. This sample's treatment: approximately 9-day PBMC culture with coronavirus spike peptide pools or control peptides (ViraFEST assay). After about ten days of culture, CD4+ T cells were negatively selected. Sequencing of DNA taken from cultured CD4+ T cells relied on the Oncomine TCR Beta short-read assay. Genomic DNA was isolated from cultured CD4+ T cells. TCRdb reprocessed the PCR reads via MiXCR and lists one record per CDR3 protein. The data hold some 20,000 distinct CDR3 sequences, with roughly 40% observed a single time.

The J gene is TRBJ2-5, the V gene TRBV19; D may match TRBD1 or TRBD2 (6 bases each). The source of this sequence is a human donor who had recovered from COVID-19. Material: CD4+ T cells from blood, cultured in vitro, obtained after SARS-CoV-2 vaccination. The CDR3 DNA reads TGTGCCAGTAGTATAAGGGGGGCGACCCAGTACTTC. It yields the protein CASSIRGATQYF.